The present entry profiles one T cell receptor beta chain with its context. The data were produced by immunoSEQ multiplex PCR, yet TCRdb's version contains in-frame clones alone and is incomplete. The data hold approximately 150,000 clones, with roughly 90% observed a single time. The CDR3 sequence is 15 residues long. With V trimmed by 0 bases and J by 4 bases, 4 bases remained unmatched. Germline loops: CDR1 LGHNA, CDR2 YNFKEQ. These data belong to a study of control samples from healthy donors and cancer patients. The clonotype originates from a woman aged 25 to 39 in good health. The sample comprised blood. The chain uses TRBV4-2 and TRBJ2-5; 8 bases are shared with TRBD2. The CDR3 DNA sequence: TGTGCCAGCAGCCAAGATGGCACTAGCGGAGAGACCCAGTACTTC. Translation: CASSQDGTSGETQYF.